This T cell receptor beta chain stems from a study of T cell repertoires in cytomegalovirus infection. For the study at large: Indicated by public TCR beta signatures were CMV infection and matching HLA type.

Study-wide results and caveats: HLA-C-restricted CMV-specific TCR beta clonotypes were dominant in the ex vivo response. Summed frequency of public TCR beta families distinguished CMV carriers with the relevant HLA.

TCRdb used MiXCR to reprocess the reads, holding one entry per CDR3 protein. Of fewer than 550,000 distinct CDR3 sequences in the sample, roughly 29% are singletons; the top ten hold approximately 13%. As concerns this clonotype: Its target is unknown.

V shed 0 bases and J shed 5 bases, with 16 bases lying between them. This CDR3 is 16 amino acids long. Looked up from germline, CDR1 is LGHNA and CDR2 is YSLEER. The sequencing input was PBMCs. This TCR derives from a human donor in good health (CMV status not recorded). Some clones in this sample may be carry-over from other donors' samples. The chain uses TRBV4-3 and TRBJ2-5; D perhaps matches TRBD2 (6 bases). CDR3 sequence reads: CASSQDLGGARETQYF. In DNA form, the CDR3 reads TGCGCCAGCAGCCAAGATCTAGGAGGGGCTCGGGAGACCCAGTACTTC.